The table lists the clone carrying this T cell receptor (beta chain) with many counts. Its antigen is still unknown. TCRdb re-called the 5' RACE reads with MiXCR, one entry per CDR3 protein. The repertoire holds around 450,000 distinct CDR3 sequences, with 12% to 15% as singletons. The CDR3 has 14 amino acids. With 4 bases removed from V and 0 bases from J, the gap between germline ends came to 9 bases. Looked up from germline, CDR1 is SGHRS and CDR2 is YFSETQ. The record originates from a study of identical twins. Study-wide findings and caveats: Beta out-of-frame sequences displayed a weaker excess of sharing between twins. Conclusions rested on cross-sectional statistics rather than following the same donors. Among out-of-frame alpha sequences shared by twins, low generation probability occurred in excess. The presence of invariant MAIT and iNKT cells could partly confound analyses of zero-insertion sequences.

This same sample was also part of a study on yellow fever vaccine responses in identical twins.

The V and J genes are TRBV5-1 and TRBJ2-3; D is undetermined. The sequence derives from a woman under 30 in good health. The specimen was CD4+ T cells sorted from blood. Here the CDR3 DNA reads TGCGCCAGCAGCCTAGATACAAGCACAGATACGCAGTATTTT. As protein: CASSLDTSTDTQYF.